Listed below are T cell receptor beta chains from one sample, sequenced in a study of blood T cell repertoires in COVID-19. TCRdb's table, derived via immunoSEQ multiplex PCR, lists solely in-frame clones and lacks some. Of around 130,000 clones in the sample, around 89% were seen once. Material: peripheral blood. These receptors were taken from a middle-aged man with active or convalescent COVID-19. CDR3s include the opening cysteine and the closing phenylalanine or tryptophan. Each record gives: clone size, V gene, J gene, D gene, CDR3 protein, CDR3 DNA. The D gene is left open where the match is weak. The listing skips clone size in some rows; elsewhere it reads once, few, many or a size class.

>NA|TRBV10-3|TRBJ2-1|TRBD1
CAVGDRVLGEQFF
TGTGCCGTGGGGGACAGGGTGTTGGGTGAGCAGTTCTTC
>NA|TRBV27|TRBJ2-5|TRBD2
CASSSRLAGRLQETQYF
TGTGCCAGCAGTTCGCGACTAGCGGGGCGACTACAAGAGACCCAGTACTTC
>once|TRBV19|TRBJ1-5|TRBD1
CASSIDREGAVVGNQPQHF
TGTGCCAGTAGTATAGATCGCGAGGGGGCGGTTGTTGGCAATCAGCCCCAGCATTTT
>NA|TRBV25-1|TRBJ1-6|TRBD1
CASIQTGFDSPLHF
TGTGCCAGCATCCAGACAGGGTTTGATTCACCCCTCCACTTT
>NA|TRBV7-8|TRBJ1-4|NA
CASSFDRLADVKLFF
TGTGCCAGCAGCTTCGACAGATTAGCTGATGTAAAACTGTTTTTT
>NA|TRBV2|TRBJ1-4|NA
CASSVNGDDEKLFF
TGTGCCAGCAGTGTCAACGGAGACGATGAAAAACTGTTTTTT
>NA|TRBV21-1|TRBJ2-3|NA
CASLRLAGPLFPPNDTQYF
TGTGCCAGCCTTAGGTTAGCGGGTCCACTATTCCCCCCCAACGATACGCAGTATTTT
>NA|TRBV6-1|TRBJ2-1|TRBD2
CASSGILAENYNEQFF
TGTGCCAGCAGTGGCATACTAGCGGAAAACTACAATGAGCAGTTCTTC
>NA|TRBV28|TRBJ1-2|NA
CASSLSAAAGEGYTF
TGTGCCAGCAGTTTATCCGCAGCGGCAGGGGAAGGCTACACCTTC
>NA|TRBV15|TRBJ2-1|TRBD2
CATSRGTSATVGVF
TGTGCCACCAGCAGAGGGACTAGCGCCACAGTAGGGGTCTTC
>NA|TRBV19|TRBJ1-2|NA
CASSIEADNYGYTF
TGTGCCAGTAGTATAGAGGCGGATAACTATGGCTACACCTTC
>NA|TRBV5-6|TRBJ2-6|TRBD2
CASSSRRLAGVGANVLTF
TGTGCCAGCAGCTCCCGAAGACTAGCGGGGGTTGGGGCCAACGTCCTGACTTTC